The 7 T cell receptor beta chains below all came from one sample that was sequenced in a study of blood T cell repertoires in COVID-19 (dated by TCRdb to the early 2020s). The library came from the immunoSEQ multiplex PCR assay. The table was pulled from immuneACCESS by TCRdb, which kept in-frame rearrangements only. Such tables lose some clones; where checked, under half of the loss comes from unresolved V genes, and the rest has no known cause. For this sample the table gives roughly 440,000 clones, of which about 91% were detected only once. About 12% of the sample is taken by the ten largest. The specimen sequenced was peripheral blood. The receptors come from a woman aged 45 to 65 with COVID-19, enrolled during active disease.

The table lists this clone with a few counts. The rearrangement joins TRBV5-4 to TRBJ1-1; 7 positions match TRBD1. The germline V gene encodes CDR1 SGHNT and CDR2 YYREEE (reference sequence). The CDR3 extends over 13 amino acids. J was trimmed by 3 bases and V by 6 bases; bases with no gene match: 5. The CDR3 protein is CASKGGQHTEAFF. CDR3 coding DNA: TGTGCCAGCAAGGGGGGACAGCACACTGAAGCTTTCTTT.

The rearrangement uses TRBV5-1 and TRBJ1-2; D uncertain. Looked up from germline, CDR1 is SGHRS and CDR2 is YFSETQ. CDR3 length: 13 residues. The V end was cut by 7 bases, the J end by 0 bases, with 10 bases between. The CDR3 bases are TGCGCCAGCCGGAGGGAATCTAACTATGGCTACACCTTC. This translates into CASRRESNYGYTF.

CDR3 bases: TGTGCCAGCAGCTTTATGACAGCCCTTAACACTGAAGCTTTCTTT. It encodes CASSFMTALNTEAFF. V is TRBV7-9 and J is TRBJ1-1; possible D gene TRBD1, 5 bases. Germline assignment: CDR1 SEHNR and CDR2 FQNEAQ (reference sequence). The CDR3 totals 15 residues. With 3 bases removed from V and 2 bases from J, the gap between germline ends came to 13 bases.

The chain combines TRBV7-8 with TRBJ1-1, with D possibly being TRBD1 (5 bases). The CDR3 is 13 amino acids. Germline loops: CDR1 SGHVS, CDR2 FQNEAQ. Deletions cut 1 base from V and 6 bases from J, with 9 bases between. The CDR3 DNA reads as TGTGCCAGCAGCTTAGTTGGAGGGGCTGAAGCTTTCTTT. Amino acid sequence: CASSLVGGAEAFF.

This chain uses TRBV4-1 with TRBJ1-2; D gene ambiguous. Between the trimmed V and J ends, which lost 1 base and 1 base, there was a span of 7 bases. The CDR3 runs 14 residues. Germline values: CDR1 MGHRA, CDR2 YSYEKL. CDR3 amino acids: CASSQVSLNYGYTF. CDR3 sequence (DNA): TGCGCCAGCAGCCAAGTTAGTCTTAACTATGGCTACACCTTC.

This chain uses TRBV5-1 with TRBJ2-2; TRBD1 aligns across 8 bases. From germline, CDR1 is SGHRS and CDR2 YFSETQ. V was clipped by 4 bases and J by 7 bases; unmatched bases: 6. CDR3 length equals 14 residues. The CDR3 sequence is CASSGNRGDGELFF. In nucleotides, the CDR3 is TGCGCCAGCAGCGGAAACAGGGGGGACGGGGAGCTGTTTTTT.

The chain employs TRBV11-1 and TRBJ1-1; 7 nucleotides align to TRBD1. The CDR3 totals 14 residues. The V gene's germline CDR1 is SGHAT and CDR2 FQDESV (reference sequence). Trimming cost V 5 bases and J 2 bases; bases outside gene matches: 5. CDR3 nucleotides: TGTGCCAGCAGCCCAGACAGGGCAAACACTGAAGCTTTCTTT. Residues: CASSPDRANTEAFF. Looking up the rest from reference TRBV11-1 and TRBJ1-1 gives the full variable domain: EAEVAQSPRYKITEKSQAVAFWCDPISGHATLYWYRQILGQGPELLVQFQDESVVDDSQLPKDRFSAERLKGVDSTLKIQPAELGDSAMYLCASSPDRANTEAFFGQGTRLTVV.